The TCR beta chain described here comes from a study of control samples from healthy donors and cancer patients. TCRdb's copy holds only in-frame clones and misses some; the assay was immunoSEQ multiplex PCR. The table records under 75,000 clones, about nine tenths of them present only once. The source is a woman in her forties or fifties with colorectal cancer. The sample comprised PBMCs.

The CDR3 reads CASSTGGGYGYTF. CDR3 in DNA: TGTGCCAGCAGTACAGGGGGCGGGTATGGCTACACCTTC. V gene TRBV12-3 or TRBV12-4 combines with J gene TRBJ1-2; 9 bases align to TRBD1. The CDR3 length is 13 residues. V gave up 5 bases and J gave up 5 bases; unmatched junction bases: 3.